Listed below are T cell receptor beta chains from one sample, sequenced in a study of cytomegalovirus exposure and HLA in healthy donors. Clones were sequenced by immunoSEQ multiplex PCR, and TCRdb holds only the in-frame ones, with some missing. The sample holds 150,000 to 200,000 clones, nearly 80% seen once. The source material was PBMCs. The source is a woman in her 30s in good health and CMV-seropositive. Each CDR3 is given without its conserved first and last residue. The order of the fields is clone size, V gene, J gene, CDR3 protein. Not all rows give a size; the values are once, few, many and, for expanded clones, a class.

.	TRBV6-5	TRBJ2-1	ASTSPLEQF
.	TRBV28	TRBJ2-7	ASSPTRGYGPYEQY
.	TRBV6-5	TRBJ2-7	ASSYSLLAGDSEQY
.	TRBV6-1	TRBJ2-7	ASRVGAGPYEQY
.	TRBV28	TRBJ1-1	ASSLVRAAEAF
once	TRBV9	TRBJ2-2	ASKGRGGNTGELF
.	TRBV4-2	TRBJ2-1	ASSPRGMGNEQF
few	TRBV5-4	TRBJ1-3	ASTGQGGNTIY
.	TRBV6-5	TRBJ2-3	ASSAGDKSDTQY
.	TRBV10-2	TRBJ2-2	ASSATTGSGGELF
.	TRBV7-3	TRBJ2-3	ASSLERLSSTDTQY
.	TRBV25-1	TRBJ2-1	ASSSPLGGANNEQF
.	TRBV28	TRBJ2-1	ASSSARSYNEQF
.	TRBV11-2	TRBJ1-2	ASRSTGSGYT
.	TRBV6-5	TRBJ1-2	ASSYEGGLGSGYT
once	TRBV15	TRBJ2-6	ATSNGQAGANVLT
.	TRBV19	TRBJ1-4	ASRIQVVATNEKLF
.	TRBV7-9	TRBJ2-3	ASTLVSGREDTQY
.	TRBV6-6	TRBJ1-1	ASRGRGQNTEAF
.	TRBV5-1	TRBJ1-4	ASSSGTGPEKLF
.	TRBV7-9	TRBJ2-7	ASAASGSSYEQY
.	TRBV10-1	TRBJ2-7	ASSEGSGPASYEQY
once	TRBV2	TRBJ2-7	ASGLAGSYEQY
once	TRBV27	TRBJ1-3	ASTLPGNTIY
.	TRBV19	TRBJ1-5	ASGDSWNQPQH
.	TRBV6-5	TRBJ1-1	ASSRTGVVAEAF
once	TRBV28	TRBJ2-7	ASSLGRIYEQY
.	TRBV23-1	TRBJ1-5	ATSSGQNDYSNQPQH
.	TRBV5-6	TRBJ2-1	ASSLATEQF
.	TRBV2	TRBJ1-1	ASSPVTGPNTEAF
few	TRBV7-9	TRBJ2-1	ASSLTQGYNNEQF
.	TRBV6-1	TRBJ1-1	ASQGMNTEAF
once	TRBV19	TRBJ2-5	ASSIDWRGGWETQY
.	TRBV6-4	TRBJ1-2	ASSVKFRGRTGGFDGYT
.	TRBV7-2	TRBJ1-2	ASSLDTFGGRSGYT
.	TRBV4-2	TRBJ1-5	ASSPGRTGDGNQPQH
.	TRBV2	TRBJ1-2	ASSEGGGYYGYT
.	TRBV11-1	TRBJ2-1	ASSLAKGGQF
.	TRBV14	TRBJ2-1	ASSPILGQTNNVEQF
.	TRBV6-1	TRBJ1-3	ASSPQASGNTIY
.	TRBV19	TRBJ2-7	ASSGEDSRLYEQY
.	TRBV6-5	TRBJ2-2	ASSYVQGAPAGELF
.	TRBV7-6	TRBJ2-7	ASSLAGQGYEQY
.	TRBV6-5	TRBJ1-1	ASRTTGTTEAF
.	TRBV5-4	TRBJ1-1	ASSERTGAPRAF
few	TRBV6-6	TRBJ1-5	ASRPGTGNNQPQH
few	TRBV27	TRBJ2-1	ASSLKQGGYSYNEQF
.	TRBV7-2	TRBJ2-7	ASSGSGGTYEQY
.	TRBV7-5	TRBJ2-1	ARSLYFAFYNEQF
.	TRBV7-9	TRBJ2-5	ASSFHRDRGGETQY
.	TRBV9	TRBJ1-3	ASSVDPERNTIY
.	TRBV7-9	TRBJ2-1	ASSLQNRDYEQF
.	TRBV28	TRBJ1-4	ASSFVSSWGGPNEKLF
few	TRBV10-3	TRBJ1-2	AISDTNYGYT
.	TRBV5-1	TRBJ2-1	ASSRGQINEQF